The 9 T cell receptor beta chains below come from one sample, sequenced in a study of OX40 agonist ivuxolimab in advanced cancers. Repertoires were generated with immunoSEQ multiplex PCR, while TCRdb's copy carries only in-frame clones and drops some. The sample holds about 71,000 clones; approximately 89% are singletons and the top ten take 2% to 2.5%. The sample was CD4+ or CD8+ T cells sorted from blood, taken in a trial of the OX40 agonist ivuxolimab. These TCRs come from an adult with an advanced solid tumor such as melanoma, head and neck, liver or kidney cancer.

The chain carries TRBV21-1 and TRBJ1-5; TRBD1, the table's D call, lacks a check against the DNA. TRBV21-1 is a listed pseudogene. The CDR3 spans 11 residues. The CDR3 here is CASSSRQCQHF. The CDR3, as DNA: TGTGCCAGCAGCTCCCGACAGTGCCAGCATTTT.

This chain connects TRBV6-5 to TRBJ2-1; D assignment may be TRBD1 or TRBD2 (5 bases each). The V end lost 6 bases, the J end lost 0 bases, and 12 bases lay between the germline ends. Germline lookup yields CDR1 MNHEY and CDR2 SVGAGI. The CDR3 contains 15 residues. As DNA, the CDR3 is TGTGCCAGCAGCTCCGGGGCCAGCTCCTACAATGAGCAGTTCTTC. It specifies CASSSGASSYNEQFF.

The rearrangement joins TRBV27 to TRBJ1-6, with 9 bases lining up with TRBD1. The germline CDR1 and CDR2 sequences are MNHEY and SMNVEV (reference sequence). Trimming removed 1 base from V and 9 bases from J; junction bases left unmatched: 7. The CDR3 has 16 amino acids. CDR3 residues: CASSLWAADRGSPLHF. The CDR3 bases are TGTGCCAGCAGTTTATGGGCCGCGGACAGGGGTTCACCCCTCCACTTT.

In this sample, this clone turned up a few times. This chain connects TRBV27 to TRBJ2-5; the D is unclear. This CDR3 comprises 14 residues. Trimming cost V 4 bases and J 5 bases, with 14 bases left between them. Looked up from germline, CDR1 is MNHEY and CDR2 is SMNVEV (reference sequence). In nucleotides, the CDR3 is TGTGCCAGCAGTTCCACCAACCTTCGCGAGACCCAGTACTTC. Translated, it gives CASSSTNLRETQYF.

The V and J genes are TRBV7-9 and TRBJ2-1, with no clear D. This CDR3 is 12 amino acids long. CDR1 and CDR2 (germline): SEHNR, FQNEAQ (reference sequence). V gave up 1 base and J gave up 11 bases, with 9 bases separating them. The CDR3 DNA reads as TGTGCCAGCAGCTTAGACCGGCTCAAGCAGTTCTTC. It translates to CASSLDRLKQFF.

The gene calls are TRBV5-1 and TRBJ2-3; maybe TRBD1 (6 bases). Between the trimmed V and J ends, which lost 4 bases and 4 bases, there was a span of 10 bases. This CDR3 has 13 residues. Germline assignment: CDR1 SGHRS and CDR2 YFSETQ. The CDR3 bases are TGCGCCAGCAGCGACGGGACACCAGATACGCAGTATTTT. This encodes CASSDGTPDTQYF.

The CDR3 DNA reads as TGTGCCAGCAGCCCCTTAGGGGGCGCTTACGGCTACACCTTC. Its protein is CASSPLGGAYGYTF. This chain connects TRBV14 to TRBJ1-2; TRBD1 aligns across 7 bases. The V segment lost 4 bases and the J segment 8 bases; nucleotides outside the gene matches: 10. This CDR3 region has 14 residues. CDR1 is SGHDN, CDR2 FVKESK, per germline.

J is TRBJ1-3 and V is TRBV28, with 7 bases aligning to TRBD1. Losses at the gene ends were 6 bases for V and 4 bases for J; bases not matched to a gene: 9. Germline CDR1 reads MDHEN; CDR2 reads SYDVKM. The length of the CDR3 is 15 residues. The CDR3 DNA reads TGTGCCAGCAGCTTAGTGGGACAGACGGGAAACACCATATATTTT. This translates into CASSLVGQTGNTIYF.

This clone appeared a single time. This sequence joins TRBV6-8 and TRBJ2-1; the D gene could be TRBD1 or TRBD2 (6 bases each). CDR1 is MNHGY, CDR2 SAAAGT, per germline. Trimming left V 4 bases short and J 2 bases short, with 15 bases between. The CDR3 runs 16 residues. This CDR3 reads CASSWRGVHPYNEQFF. Written as DNA, the CDR3 is TGTGCCAGCAGTTGGAGGGGGGTACATCCCTACAATGAGCAGTTCTTC.